This T cell receptor beta chain appears in the sequencing data of a study of blood T cell repertoires in COVID-19. This clone came up a few times. Assay used: immunoSEQ multiplex PCR; TCRdb lists only in-frame clones, some missing. The table has about 110,000 clones, under 85% seen once; the top ten hold around 15%. Germline V CDR1 and CDR2: SNHLY, FYNNEI. This CDR3 region has 15 residues. V trimming: 6 bases; J trimming: 5 bases; junction bases outside the gene matches: 9. The J gene is TRBJ2-2, the V gene TRBV2, with 7 bases aligning to TRBD2. Sequenced sample: peripheral blood. The origin of this receptor is a woman aged 55-69 years with acute or convalescent COVID-19. CDR3 sequence (DNA): TGTGCCAGCAGCCCCACTAGCGCCCTAACCGGGGAGCTGTTTTTT. It codes for CASSPTSALTGELFF.